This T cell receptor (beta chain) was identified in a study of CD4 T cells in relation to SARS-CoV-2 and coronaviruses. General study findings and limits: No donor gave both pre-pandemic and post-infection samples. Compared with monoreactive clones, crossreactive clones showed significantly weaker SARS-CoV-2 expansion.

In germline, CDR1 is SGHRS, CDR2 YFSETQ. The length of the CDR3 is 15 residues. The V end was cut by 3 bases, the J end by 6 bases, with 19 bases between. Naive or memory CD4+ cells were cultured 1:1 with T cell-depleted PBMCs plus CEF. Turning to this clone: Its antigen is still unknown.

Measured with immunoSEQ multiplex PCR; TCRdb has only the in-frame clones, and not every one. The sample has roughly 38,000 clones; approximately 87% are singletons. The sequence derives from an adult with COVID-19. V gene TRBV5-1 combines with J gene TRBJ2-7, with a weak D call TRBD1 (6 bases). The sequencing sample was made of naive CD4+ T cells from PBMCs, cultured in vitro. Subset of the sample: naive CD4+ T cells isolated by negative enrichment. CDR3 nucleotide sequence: TGCGCCAGCAGCTCACATCCGAGCAGGGGTGGCGAGCAGTACTTC. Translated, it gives CASSSHPSRGGEQYF.